The entry below describes one T cell receptor (beta chain). Its target is not known. The source of the sample is a study of CD8 T cells in ankylosing spondylitis. Study-wide findings and caveats: A TCR beta motif of fewer than ten highly homologous variants seemed to mark ankylosing spondylitis blood. Certain motif variants had earlier been reported in reactive arthritis synovial fluid and blood.

The TCR beta libraries were generated through quantitative 5'-RACE incorporating molecular barcodes. TCRdb recomputed calls from the 5' RACE reads with MiXCR, one row per CDR3 protein. The top ten clones hold over 10% of a sample with approximately 350,000 distinct CDR3 sequences, approximately 22% of them seen once. Germline CDR1 reads ENHRY; CDR2 reads SYGVKD. With 10 bases clipped from V and 0 bases from J, the junction kept 15 bases outside the gene matches. The CDR3 length is 17 residues. This receptor was identified in a male donor with ankylosing spondylitis or in good health (not recorded which). The V and J genes are TRBV10-3 and TRBJ1-5, with 7 bases identical to TRBD1. What was sequenced was blood, either unsorted or a sorted T cell fraction (not recorded which). The CDR3 coding sequence is TGTGCCACCGGGGGATCAGACAGGGACTATAGCAATCAGCCCCAGCATTTT. Translating it yields CATGGSDRDYSNQPQHF.